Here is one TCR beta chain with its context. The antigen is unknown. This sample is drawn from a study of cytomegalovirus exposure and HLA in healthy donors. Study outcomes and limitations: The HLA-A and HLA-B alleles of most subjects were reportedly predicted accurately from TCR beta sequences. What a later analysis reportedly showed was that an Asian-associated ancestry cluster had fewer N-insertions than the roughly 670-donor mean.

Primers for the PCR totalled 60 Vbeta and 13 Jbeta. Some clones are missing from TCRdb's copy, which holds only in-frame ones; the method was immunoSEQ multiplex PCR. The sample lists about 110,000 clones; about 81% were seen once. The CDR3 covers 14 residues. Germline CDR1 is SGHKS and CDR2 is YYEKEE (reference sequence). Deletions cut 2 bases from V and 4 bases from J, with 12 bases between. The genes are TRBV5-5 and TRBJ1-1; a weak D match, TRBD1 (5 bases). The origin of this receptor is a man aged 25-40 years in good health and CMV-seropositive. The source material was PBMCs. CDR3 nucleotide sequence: TGTGCCAGCAGCTTTGGGGCCGTCCTCACTGAAGCTTTCTTT. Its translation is CASSFGAVLTEAFF.